Below are 27 T cell receptor beta chains sequenced from a single sample in a study of cytomegalovirus exposure and HLA in healthy donors. PCR was performed using 60 Vbeta and 13 Jbeta primers. The protocol was immunoSEQ multiplex PCR, while the TCRdb copy is restricted to in-frame clones and leaves out a portion. Of about 200,000 clones in the sample, about 81% were seen once. The material sequenced was PBMCs. The receptors here all came from a woman between 40 and 55 years old in good health and CMV-seronegative.

The CDR3 reads CASSLARGILEKLFF. For the CDR3, the DNA is TGTGCCAGCAGCTTAGCAAGGGGAATTCTTGAAAAACTGTTTTTT. The V gene is TRBV7-8, the J gene TRBJ1-4; TRBD1 might be the D (5 bases). Germline V gene sequence: CDR1 SGHVS, CDR2 FQNEAQ. The CDR3 contains 15 residues. V dropped 0 bases and J dropped 7 bases, with 12 bases sitting between them.

This clone was observed once. The chain carries TRBV4-1 and TRBJ2-7; D perhaps matches TRBD1 (5 bases). The V gene lost 2 bases and the J gene lost 1 base, with 12 bases spanning the gap. Germline lookup yields CDR1 MGHRA and CDR2 YSYEKL. This CDR3 comprises 15 residues. The CDR3 here is CASSQPGRESYEQYF. The CDR3 DNA follows: TGCGCCAGCAGCCAACCCGGCAGGGAATCCTACGAGCAGTACTTC.

The genes are TRBV29-1 and TRBJ1-1; D unclear. The CDR3 is 10 residues long. Trimming shortened V by 7 bases and J by 1 base, and 4 bases separated the two germline ends. The germline CDR1 and CDR2 sequences are SQVTM and ANQGSEA. Here the CDR3 DNA reads TGCAGCGCGTGGAACACTGAAGCTTTCTTT. This codes for CSAWNTEAFF.

V gene TRBV5-6 combines with J gene TRBJ2-7; perhaps TRBD2 as D (6 bases). Trimming shortened V by 5 bases and J by 3 bases, and 15 bases separated the two germline ends. This CDR3 comprises 14 residues. Germline lookup yields CDR1 SGHDT and CDR2 YYEEEE. CDR3 coding DNA: TGTGCCAGCAGTCGTCCCGGGAGATTCTACGAGCAGTACTTC. This codes for CASSRPGRFYEQYF.

The chain joins TRBV7-3 to TRBJ2-2; TRBD2 aligns across 9 bases. This CDR3 is built from 15 residues. Germline V lookup: CDR1 SGHTA, CDR2 FQGTGA. V trimming: 3 bases; J trimming: 4 bases; junction bases outside the gene matches: 3. Written as DNA, the CDR3 is TGTGCCAGCAGCTTTGCGGGAGGGCCCACCGGGGAGCTGTTTTTT. Amino acid sequence: CASSFAGGPTGELFF.

This chain uses TRBV6-5 with TRBJ2-3, with 12 positions matching TRBD1. The V gene end was trimmed by 6 bases and the J gene end by 9 bases; junction bases not matched to a gene: 7. The length of the CDR3 is 14 residues. Germline V gene data show CDR1 as MNHEY and CDR2 as SVGAGI. CDR3 in DNA: TGTGCCAGCAGGCCGGGACAGGGGGCGGGGACGCAGTATTTT. It encodes CASRPGQGAGTQYF.

As concerns this clone: Other DNA sequences within the sample encode an identical CDR3. This chain joins TRBV11-2 and TRBJ2-1; 8 bases align to TRBD1. With V trimmed by 9 bases and J by 15 bases, 13 bases remained unmatched. CDR1 SGHAT and CDR2 FQNNGV come from the germline V gene. The CDR3 loop spans 12 amino acids. The DNA of the CDR3 is TGTGCCAGTACCCTCAGGGGGCTAAGGATGTTCTTC. It specifies CASTLRGLRMFF.

This clone came up once. This chain joins TRBV9 and TRBJ2-7, with D uncertain. The germline V gene encodes CDR1 SGDLS and CDR2 YYNGEE. There are 13 residues in the CDR3. Trimming shortened V by 0 bases and J by 2 bases, and 6 bases separated the two germline ends. CDR3: CASSVDETYEQYF. The CDR3 coding sequence is TGTGCCAGCAGCGTAGACGAGACCTACGAGCAGTACTTC.

The chain uses TRBV27 and TRBJ1-5; D gene unclear. Germline V lookup: CDR1 MNHEY, CDR2 SMNVEV (reference sequence). The ends were cut back, 3 bases at V and 1 base at J, with 7 bases in the middle. CDR3 size: 14 residues. CDR3 residues: CASSFGESNQPQHF. CDR3 DNA sequence: TGTGCCAGCAGTTTCGGAGAGAGCAATCAGCCCCAGCATTTT.

Concerning this clone itself: Germline is not matched at one junction end, which may reflect a read error. The rearrangement uses TRBV11-2 and TRBJ2-7; tentatively, D is TRBD2 (6 bases). Germline assignment: CDR1 SGHAT and CDR2 FQNNGV. This CDR3 has 13 residues. The CDR3 bases are TGTGCCAGCAGCTCGATCCCCGGCGGCAGGGACTCTTTC. Translating it yields CASSSIPGGRDSF.

The V and J genes are TRBV7-3 and TRBJ2-2; D gene unclear. The ends were cut back, 5 bases at V and 0 bases at J, with 13 bases in the middle. The germline gives CDR1 SGHTA, CDR2 FQGTGA. The CDR3 consists of 16 residues. The CDR3 DNA is TGTGCCAGCAGCCCCTTGGGTAGCTCGAACACCGGGGAGCTGTTTTTT. Translating it yields CASSPLGSSNTGELFF.

The chain is built from TRBV30 and TRBJ1-5, with 12 bases identical to TRBD1. The CDR3 has 15 residues. V was pared by 5 bases and J by 2 bases, with 4 bases of the junction left unmatched. Germline CDR1 reads GTSNPN; CDR2 reads SVGIG (reference sequence). This CDR3 is CAWAGTGGGNQPQHF. The CDR3 coding sequence is TGTGCCTGGGCCGGGACAGGGGGCGGCAATCAGCCCCAGCATTTT.

The V and J genes are TRBV7-3 and TRBJ2-5; D possibly corresponds to TRBD2 (5 bases). The CDR3 loop spans 12 amino acids. V lost 5 bases, J lost 5 bases, and 9 bases lay in between. Germline loops: CDR1 SGHTA, CDR2 FQGTGA. Here the CDR3 DNA reads TGTGCCAGCAGCCGACCGGGGGAGACCCAGTACTTC. As protein: CASSRPGETQYF.

The chain uses TRBV28 and TRBJ1-3; D is possibly TRBD1 (5 bases). Trimming removed 2 bases at V and 0 bases at J, with 11 bases between. The CDR3 has 16 amino acids. Germline CDR1 MDHEN, CDR2 SYDVKM. This CDR3 reads CASSLGKGISGNTIYF. The CDR3 region has the DNA TGTGCCAGCAGTTTAGGAAAGGGGATCTCTGGAAACACCATATATTTT. Complete variable domain (other parts from reference TRBV28 and TRBJ1-3): DVKVTQSSRYLVKRTGEKVFLECVQDMDHENMFWYRQDPGLGLRLIYFSYDVKMKEKGDIPEGYSVSREKKERFSLILESASTNQTSMYLCASSLGKGISGNTIYFGEGSWLTVV.

V usage is TRBV7-9 and J usage is TRBJ2-3; 7 bases are a match to TRBD1. Looked up from germline, CDR1 is SEHNR and CDR2 is FQNEAQ (reference sequence). The CDR3 runs to 16 residues. J lost 0 bases, V lost 3 bases, and 6 bases had no gene match. The CDR3 reads CASSFRGGQSTDTQYF. In DNA, the CDR3 is TGTGCCAGCAGCTTTAGAGGGGGCCAAAGCACAGATACGCAGTATTTT.

This clone was seen only a few times. J is TRBJ2-7 and V is TRBV7-8; 10 bases map to TRBD2. The germline CDR1 and CDR2 sequences are SGHVS and FQNEAQ. The J segment lost 3 bases and the V segment lost 2 bases, leaving 4 bases of the junction unmatched. The CDR3 runs to 15 residues. DNA for the CDR3: TGTGCCAGCAGCTTATATGGACTAGCGGACTACGAGCAGTACTTC. Translated: CASSLYGLADYEQYF. The full variable domain, completed using reference TRBV7-8 and TRBJ2-7, is GAGVSQSPRYKVAKRGQDVALRCDPISGHVSLFWYQQALGQGPEFLTYFQNEAQLDKSGLPSDRFFAERPEGSVSTLKIQRTQQEDSAVYLCASSLYGLADYEQYFGPGTRLTVT.

This clone was detected a few times. This chain uses TRBV28 with TRBJ1-1, with D tentatively TRBD1 (6 bases). Germline V gene data show CDR1 as MDHEN and CDR2 as SYDVKM. This CDR3 is 13 amino acids long. Between the trimmed V and J ends, which lost 7 bases and 3 bases, there was a span of 12 bases. The CDR3 loop reads CASTFQGYTEAFF. The CDR3, as DNA: TGTGCCAGCACCTTTCAGGGGTACACTGAAGCTTTCTTT.

CDR3 bases: TGCGCCAGCAGCTTAAACCGGGACAGCTCTGGGGCCAACGTCCTGACTTTC. It codes for CASSLNRDSSGANVLTF. V usage is TRBV5-1 and J usage is TRBJ2-6; TRBD1 matches at 7 bases. V lost 2 bases and J lost 0; bases outside the gene matches: 5. Germline CDR1 SGHRS, CDR2 YFSETQ. The CDR3 loop spans 17 amino acids. Full variable domain (missing parts from reference TRBV5-1 and TRBJ2-6): KAGVTQTPRYLIKTRGQQVTLSCSPISGHRSVSWYQQTPGQGLQFLFEYFSETQRNKGNFPGRFSGRQFSNSRSEMNVSTLELGDSALYLCASSLNRDSSGANVLTFGAGSRLTVL.

The chain joins TRBV7-9 to TRBJ2-5, with TRBD1 matching over 12 bases. The last part of the DNA fits TRBJ2-7 better; the J call may be wrong. Germline lookup yields CDR1 SEHNR and CDR2 FQNEAQ (reference sequence). The CDR3 contains 14 residues. The CDR3 spells CASSRDRGLYEQYF. CDR3 DNA sequence: TGTGCCAGCAGCAGGGACAGGGGGCTCTACGAGCAGTACTTC.

V usage is TRBV4-2 and J usage is TRBJ2-1; 15 nucleotides line up with TRBD2. V shed 4 bases and J 5 bases; nucleotides not matched to a gene: 6. CDR1 and CDR2 from the germline V gene are LGHNA and YNFKEQ. This CDR3 contains 17 residues. The CDR3 sequence: CASSLGTSGRLNNEQFF. The CDR3 region has the DNA TGTGCCAGCAGCCTCGGGACTAGCGGGAGGCTGAACAATGAGCAGTTCTTC.

The table lists this clone with a count of one. The genes are TRBV29-1 and TRBJ2-1, with 7 positions matching TRBD2. Unmatched junction bases numbered 9, after V lost 7 bases and J lost 3 bases. The CDR3 has 14 residues. The V gene's germline CDR1 is SQVTM and CDR2 ANQGSEA. In DNA form, the CDR3 reads TGCAGCGGTAGACTAGCCCAGAACTACAATGAGCAGTTCTTC. It translates to CSGRLAQNYNEQFF.

The genes are TRBV7-2 and TRBJ2-1; 9 positions match TRBD2. The CDR3 has 15 residues. V dropped 6 bases and J dropped 9; count of bases not matched to a gene: 12. Germline values: CDR1 SGHTA, CDR2 FQGNSA. CDR3 residues: CASSFSGLASAEQFF. In DNA, the CDR3 is TGTGCCAGCAGTTTTTCGGGACTAGCCTCCGCTGAGCAGTTCTTC.

V is TRBV29-1 and J is TRBJ2-7; a possible D gene is TRBD2 (6 bases). This CDR3 comprises 16 residues. The V end lost 5 bases, the J end lost 7 bases, and 27 bases lay between the germline ends. Germline CDR1 reads SQVTM; CDR2 reads ANQGSEA. CDR3 loop: CSVTGTPNALRGEQYF. The CDR3 bases are TGCAGCGTTACGGGGACCCCCAACGCCTTACGGGGGGAGCAGTACTTC.

The rearrangement uses TRBV29-1 and TRBJ2-3, with a weak D call TRBD2 (5 bases). The V gene lost 8 bases and the J gene lost 1 base, with 16 bases spanning the gap. In germline, CDR1 is SQVTM, CDR2 ANQGSEA. The length of the CDR3 is 14 residues. For the CDR3, the DNA is TGCAGCACTTTAAGCGGTCCGGGCACAGATACGCAGTATTTT. Protein product: CSTLSGPGTDTQYF.

The chain links TRBV7-9 to TRBJ2-7; 8 positions match TRBD2. V dropped 2 bases and J dropped 2; count of bases not matched to a gene: 5. CDR1 and CDR2 from the germline V gene are SEHNR and FQNEAQ (reference sequence). CDR3 size: 15 residues. The CDR3 DNA reads as TGTGCCAGCAGCTTAATTACTAGCGGAACCTACGAGCAGTACTTC. It codes for CASSLITSGTYEQYF.

This chain's CDR3 is CSAPWLTEAFF. The DNA for the CDR3 is TGCAGTGCCCCTTGGCTCACTGAAGCTTTCTTT. This sequence joins TRBV20-1 and TRBJ1-1; the D is unclear. The V gene lost 6 bases and the J gene lost 4 bases, with 9 bases spanning the gap. This CDR3 is 11 amino acids long. The germline CDR1 and CDR2 sequences are DFQATT and SNEGSKA (reference sequence).

The chain employs TRBV7-9 and TRBJ2-1; no reliable D call. The CDR3 sequence is 11 residues long. V lost 5 bases, J lost 6 bases, and 5 bases lay in between. CDR1 SEHNR and CDR2 FQNEAQ come from the germline V gene (reference sequence). The CDR3 reads CASSDINEQFF. The CDR3 DNA reads as TGTGCCAGCAGCGACATCAATGAGCAGTTCTTC.